The clone carrying this TCR beta chain was detected a few times. Its cognate antigen is unknown. This specimen belongs to a study of T cell responses to AZD1222 COVID-19 vaccine. Study-wide results and caveats: Of spike-specific TCRs, nearly half reportedly target regions left unmutated in variants. Researchers report vaccine-associated CD4 TCRs spanning spike, with dominance at 160-218 and 743-854. In a largely white British group with more females than males, clonal diversity was possibly underestimated.

Method: immunoSEQ multiplex PCR; TCRdb's copy keeps in-frame clones and lacks some. The repertoire includes tens of thousands of clones, 80% to 90% of them detected once, and less than 20% sits in the top ten. CDR1 SGHTA and CDR2 FQGNSA come from the germline V gene. The CDR3 is 19 residues long. J was trimmed by 4 bases and V by 1 base; bases with no gene match: 16. The TCR comes from an adult who received the AZD1222 COVID-19 vaccine. The V gene is TRBV7-2, the J gene TRBJ2-3, with 8 bases matching TRBD2. Here the sequenced sample was peripheral blood, taken 28 days after the second AZD1222 dose. This chain's CDR3 is CASSLVAGGPIAYPDTQYF. In DNA, the CDR3 is TGTGCCAGCAGCTTAGTTGCGGGGGGTCCCATCGCCTACCCAGATACGCAGTATTTT.